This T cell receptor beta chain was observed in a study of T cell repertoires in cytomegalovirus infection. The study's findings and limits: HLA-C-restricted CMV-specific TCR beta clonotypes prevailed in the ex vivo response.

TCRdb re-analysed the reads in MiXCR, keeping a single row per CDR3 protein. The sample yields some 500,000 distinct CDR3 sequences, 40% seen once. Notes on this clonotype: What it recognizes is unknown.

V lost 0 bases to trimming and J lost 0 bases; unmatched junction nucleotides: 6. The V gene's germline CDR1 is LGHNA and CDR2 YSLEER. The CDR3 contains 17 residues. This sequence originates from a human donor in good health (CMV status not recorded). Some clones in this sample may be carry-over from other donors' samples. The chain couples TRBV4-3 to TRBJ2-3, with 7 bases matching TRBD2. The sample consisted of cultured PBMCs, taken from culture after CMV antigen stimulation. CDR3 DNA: TGCGCCAGCAGCCAAGATCGCCTAGCGGCTAGCACAGATACGCAGTATTTT. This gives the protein CASSQDRLAASTDTQYF.